The source of this T cell receptor beta chain is a study of T cell repertoires in cytomegalovirus infection. Concerning this clonotype itself: Its antigen is not identified.

Trimming shortened V by 5 bases and J by 3 bases, and 13 bases separated the two germline ends. The CDR3 extends over 15 amino acids. In TCRdb, the reads were re-called with MiXCR into one record per CDR3 protein. Of about 260,000 distinct CDR3 sequences listed, around 9% are singletons. Study outcomes and limitations: Public TCR beta family frequency separated CMV-and-HLA carriers, including in an independent cohort. The response measured ex vivo was dominated by TCR beta clonotypes (HLA-C-restricted and CMV-specific).

The TCR sequence derives from a human donor in good health (CMV status not recorded). Some clones in this sample may be carry-over from other donors' samples. This chain connects TRBV12-3 or TRBV12-4 to TRBJ2-2, with unresolved D. Sequencing used PBMCs. CDR3 protein: CASSIGGVYTGELFF. CDR3 nucleotides: TGTGCCAGCAGTATCGGCGGTGTTTACACCGGGGAGCTGTTTTTT.